The 13 T cell receptor beta chains below all came from one sample that was sequenced in a study of shared T cell receptors in the human thymus (dated by TCRdb to 2020 to 2022). To prepare the library, the immunoSEQ multiplex PCR assay was applied. What TCRdb holds here is the immuneACCESS table cut down to in-frame rearrangements. Part of the clones is not present; checked against another copy, under half of the missing clones reflect an unresolved V gene, and the others are unexplained. This sample has 640,000 or so clones in its table, and over 75% of those were observed once. 0.0094% of the sample is held by the ten biggest clonotypes. These sequences were also reported in another study, on human thymus T cells.

Sequencing used thymocytes. The receptors were gathered from a boy in the first two years of life with a congenital heart defect. Donor details come from another sample of the same person, matched by shared clones.

CDR3 loop: CSIRDREETQYF. For the CDR3, the DNA is TGCAGCATCAGGGATCGAGAAGAGACCCAGTACTTC. This chain joins TRBV29-1 and TRBJ2-5, with D possibly being TRBD1 (5 bases). The CDR3 length is 12 residues. Trimming left V 8 bases short and J 3 bases short, with 13 bases between. The germline V gene has CDR1 SQVTM and CDR2 ANQGSEA. Together with reference TRBV29-1 and TRBJ2-5, the CDR3 gives the full variable domain: SAVISQKPSRDICQRGTSLTIQCQVDSQVTMMFWYRQQPGQSLTLIATANQGSEATYESGFVIDKFPISRPNLTFSTLTVSNMSPEDSSIYLCSIRDREETQYFGPGTRLLVL.

Notes on this clone: Additional DNA sequences in this sample encode the identical CDR3. The V call is TRBV10-2, the J call TRBJ2-7, with 9 bases fitting TRBD2. Losses at the gene ends were 2 bases for V and 2 bases for J; bases not matched to a gene: 4. The CDR3 is 15 amino acids. Germline CDR1 reads WSHSY; CDR2 reads SAAADI. CDR3: CASSERLAEAYEQYF. CDR3 sequence (DNA): TGCGCCAGCAGTGAGCGACTAGCGGAAGCCTACGAGCAGTACTTC.

The chain couples TRBV15 to TRBJ1-2; 7 nucleotides align to TRBD1. CDR1 LNHNV and CDR2 YYDKDF come from the germline V gene (reference sequence). The trim removed 5 bases at V and 4 bases at J, leaving 7 bases unmatched. This CDR3 is 14 amino acids long. The CDR3 protein is CATSRSTGPYGYTF. The CDR3, as DNA: TGTGCCACCAGCCGTTCGACAGGGCCCTATGGCTACACCTTC.

This chain links TRBV2 with TRBJ2-3, with 8 bases aligning to TRBD2. The V and J ends lost 7 bases and 3 bases, in that order; junction bases with no gene match: 3. Germline lookup yields CDR1 SNHLY and CDR2 FYNNEI. The CDR3 runs to 13 residues. CDR3 in amino acids: CASKLAGTDTQYF. The CDR3 DNA sequence: TGTGCCAGCAAGCTAGCGGGTACAGATACGCAGTATTTT.

This chain uses TRBV6-6 with TRBJ1-6; D might be TRBD1 (6 bases). Germline-derived CDR1 and CDR2 are MNHNY and SVGAGI (reference sequence). There are 15 residues in the CDR3. The germline V and J ends were trimmed by 5 bases and 9 bases, with 17 bases remaining between them. The DNA of the CDR3 is TGTGCCAGCAGTCTAGGGGGAGAGGATTGTTCACCCCTCCACTTT. The encoded protein is CASSLGGEDCSPLHF.

The chain carries TRBV5-1 and TRBJ2-5, with TRBD1 as a possible D gene (5 bases). This CDR3 contains 15 residues. Trimming took 0 bases from V and 2 from J, leaving 11 bases between them. Germline CDR1 SGHRS, CDR2 YFSETQ. The chain's CDR3 is CASSLGTTIQETQYF. CDR3 nucleotide sequence: TGCGCCAGCAGCTTGGGGACAACTATACAAGAGACCCAGTACTTC.

The chain uses TRBV30 and TRBJ2-7, with 8 bases lining up with TRBD2. This CDR3 is 13 amino acids long. Trimming at V came to 4 bases and at J to 2 bases, leaving 4 bases not matched to a gene. Germline V gives CDR1 GTSNPN, CDR2 SVGIG (reference sequence). DNA of the CDR3: TGTGCCTGGATTCGGGAGGGAACCTACGAGCAGTACTTC. This codes for CAWIREGTYEQYF.

The chain joins TRBV28 to TRBJ2-1; perhaps TRBD1 as D (5 bases). Between the trimmed V and J ends, which lost 3 bases and 0 bases, there was a span of 9 bases. From germline, CDR1 is MDHEN and CDR2 SYDVKM. This CDR3 is 15 amino acids long. In nucleotides, the CDR3 is TGTGCCAGCAGTTTGACAGTAGACTCCTACAATGAGCAGTTCTTC. Amino acids: CASSLTVDSYNEQFF.

J is TRBJ2-7 and V is TRBV10-2; 13 bases map to TRBD2. Germline assignment: CDR1 WSHSY and CDR2 SAAADI. Germline trimming cut 2 bases from V and 1 base from J; bases unmatched to any gene: 20. CDR3 size: 22 residues. The CDR3 loop reads CASSEPPGLAGRQDSSSYEQYF. The DNA of the CDR3 is TGCGCCAGCAGTGAGCCCCCGGGACTAGCGGGGCGTCAAGACAGTAGTTCCTACGAGCAGTACTTC.

V usage is TRBV30 and J usage is TRBJ2-5; 7 nucleotides match TRBD2. Germline V lookup: CDR1 GTSNPN, CDR2 SVGIG (reference sequence). V lost 6 bases to trimming and J lost 3 bases; unmatched junction nucleotides: 13. The CDR3 consists of 15 residues. In DNA form, the CDR3 reads TGTGCCTGTGGTTGGGGGGGGGTCTTTAAAGAGACCCAGTACTTC. Protein sequence: CACGWGGVFKETQYF.

This sequence joins TRBV14 and TRBJ2-7, with 13 nucleotides matching TRBD2. V dropped 4 bases and J dropped 3; count of bases not matched to a gene: 0. In germline, CDR1 is SGHDN, CDR2 FVKESK. The CDR3 is 14 residues long. This chain's CDR3 is CASSRTSGSYEQYF. The DNA for the CDR3 is TGTGCCAGCAGCCGGACTAGCGGGAGCTACGAGCAGTACTTC.

Note on this clone: Different DNA sequences within this sample yield the same CDR3. V gene TRBV20-1 combines with J gene TRBJ2-7, with TRBD1 matching 8 bases. Trimming removed 6 bases from V and 5 bases from J; junction bases left unmatched: 3. Germline loops: CDR1 DFQATT, CDR2 SNEGSKA (reference sequence). The length of the CDR3 is 11 residues. CDR3 residues: CSARTGNEQYF. CDR3 sequence (DNA): TGCAGTGCAAGGACAGGGAACGAGCAGTACTTC.

The rearrangement joins TRBV5-5 to TRBJ2-7, with 7 bases aligning to TRBD1. This CDR3 is built from 14 residues. Germline CDR1 SGHKS, CDR2 YYEKEE (reference sequence). With V trimmed by 6 bases and J by 2 bases, 8 bases remained unmatched. The CDR3 sequence: CASIPDRPAYEQYF. CDR3 nucleotides: TGTGCCAGCATACCGGACAGGCCGGCCTACGAGCAGTACTTC.